This passage covers 17 T cell receptor beta chains from one sample sequenced in a study of T cell responses to AZD1222 COVID-19 vaccine. Generated by immunoSEQ multiplex PCR, the TCRdb table keeps only in-frame clones and is missing some. The table records approximately 120,000 clones, about 85% of them present only once. The sample here was peripheral blood, taken on day 0 of AZD1222 vaccination. These receptors all come from an adult in good health.

V and J are TRBV24-1 and TRBJ2-5; TRBD2 matches 14 bases. From germline, CDR1 is KGHDR and CDR2 SFDVKD. The CDR3 runs to 17 residues. V lost 2 bases to trimming and J lost 3 bases; unmatched junction nucleotides: 4. This CDR3 is CATSDSRTSGGKETQYF. The DNA for the CDR3 is TGTGCCACCAGTGATTCCCGGACTAGCGGGGGGAAAGAGACCCAGTACTTC.

The chain has TRBV10-3 and TRBJ1-2; tentatively, D is TRBD1 (6 bases). Deletions cut 4 bases from V and 1 base from J, with 19 bases between. CDR1 ENHRY and CDR2 SYGVKD come from the germline V gene. The CDR3 extends over 17 amino acids. The CDR3 sequence is CAISVPGLGGFNYGYTF. CDR3 DNA sequence: TGTGCCATCAGTGTTCCGGGACTAGGGGGTTTTAACTATGGCTACACCTTC.

This chain links TRBV4-1 with TRBJ2-1; 10 bases match TRBD2. The germline V gene has CDR1 MGHRA and CDR2 YSYEKL. The CDR3 runs to 19 residues. The junction had 9 bases not matched to a gene; V was cut back by 0 bases and J by 1 base. CDR3 in DNA: TGCGCCAGCAGCCAAGATTACGGACTAGCGGCCCTATCCTACAATGAGCAGTTCTTC. Translation gives CASSQDYGLAALSYNEQFF.

V usage is TRBV11-1 and J usage is TRBJ2-7; D possibly corresponds to TRBD1 (5 bases). Trimming stripped 6 bases from V and 0 bases from J, with 12 bases between. This CDR3 has 14 residues. CDR1 SGHAT and CDR2 FQDESV come from the germline V gene (reference sequence). DNA of the CDR3: TGTGCCAGCAGTCCCAGGGTGTTCTCCTACGAGCAGTACTTC. It specifies CASSPRVFSYEQYF.

The CDR3 protein is CASSLGPVDEKLFF. DNA for the CDR3: TGTGCCAGCAGCTTAGGCCCCGTCGATGAAAAACTGTTTTTT. The chain joins TRBV5-5 to TRBJ1-4; D uncertain. The CDR3 runs to 14 residues. The germline V gene encodes CDR1 SGHKS and CDR2 YYEKEE (reference sequence). Trimming took off 2 bases at V and 6 bases at J, with 11 bases between the two ends. The full variable domain, completed using reference TRBV5-5 and TRBJ1-4, is DAGVTQSPTHLIKTRGQQVTLRCSPISGHKSVSWYQQVLGQGPQFIFQYYEKEERGRGNFPDRFSARQFPNYSSELNVNALLLGDSALYLCASSLGPVDEKLFFGSGTQLSVL.

This clone is a singleton in its sample. This rearrangement joins TRBV3-1 (or the pseudogene TRBV3-2) to TRBJ2-5; unclear D gene. The CDR3 sequence is 12 residues long. V was trimmed by 2 bases and J by 6 bases, leaving 7 bases between them. From germline, CDR1 is LGHDT and CDR2 YNNKEL (reference sequence). CDR3 loop: CASSQRTQTQYF. The CDR3 nucleotides are TGTGCCAGCAGCCAACGAACACAGACCCAGTACTTC.

In its sample, this clone ranks as medium-sized. This sequence joins TRBV5-5 and TRBJ2-6; the D gene is possibly TRBD2 (6 bases). The CDR3 runs to 15 residues. Germline V gene sequence: CDR1 SGHKS, CDR2 YYEKEE (reference sequence). Trimming stripped 3 bases from V and 4 bases from J, with 11 bases between. CDR3 nucleotides: TGTGCCAGCAGCTCCTCGGGAGTAGGGGCCAACGTCCTGACTTTC. As protein: CASSSSGVGANVLTF.

CDR3 loop: CASTEGGYGYTF. DNA of the CDR3: TGTGCCAGCACCGAAGGGGGCTATGGCTACACCTTC. The gene calls are TRBV11-3 and TRBJ1-2; a possible D gene is TRBD1 (6 bases). CDR1 and CDR2 (germline): SGHNT, YENEEA. V dropped 7 bases and J dropped 4 bases, with 10 bases sitting between them. The CDR3 consists of 12 residues.

J is TRBJ1-1 and V is TRBV30; tentatively, D is TRBD1 (5 bases). The CDR3 contains 14 residues. Germline V gene sequence: CDR1 GTSNPN, CDR2 SVGIG (reference sequence). V was shortened by 0 bases and J by 4 bases, with 12 bases between the two germline ends. CDR3 nucleotide sequence: TGTGCCTGGAGTGTATCTTGGGGGATCACTGAAGCTTTCTTT. It translates to CAWSVSWGITEAFF.

The rearrangement links TRBV23-1 to TRBJ1-2, with TRBD1 matching over 7 bases. TRBV23-1 is given ORF status, its function remaining uncertain. This CDR3 is 15 amino acids long. Losses at the gene ends were 5 bases for V and 4 bases for J; bases not matched to a gene: 10. The CDR3 region is CASSSTGQPGYGYTF. CDR3 DNA: TGCGCCAGCAGTTCTACGGGACAGCCAGGCTATGGCTACACCTTC.

This chain joins TRBV3-1 (or the pseudogene TRBV3-2) and TRBJ2-1; D gene uncertain. V was shortened by 4 bases and J by 6 bases, with 13 bases between the two germline ends. CDR1 and CDR2 (germline): LGHDT, YNNKEL (reference sequence). The CDR3 totals 14 residues. CDR3 region: CASSPRTLGNEQFF. In nucleotides, the CDR3 is TGTGCCAGCAGCCCTAGAACCCTGGGCAATGAGCAGTTCTTC.

This rearrangement joins TRBV12-5 to TRBJ1-3, with TRBD1 as a possible D gene (5 bases). Trimming pared 4 bases from V and 2 bases from J, leaving 9 bases between. From germline, CDR1 is LGHNT and CDR2 FRNRAP. CDR3 length: 14 amino acids. The CDR3 region is CASGSLGAGNTIYF. As DNA, the CDR3 is TGTGCTAGTGGTTCATTGGGGGCTGGAAACACCATATATTTT.

The rearrangement joins TRBV5-1 to TRBJ1-3, with D unresolved. The germline V gene encodes CDR1 SGHRS and CDR2 YFSETQ. The CDR3 is made up of 17 amino acids. V was clipped by 4 bases and J by 0 bases, with 17 bases between them. The CDR3 loop reads CASSPYTPSVSGNTIYF. As DNA, the CDR3 is TGCGCCAGCAGCCCTTATACCCCTAGCGTCTCTGGAAACACCATATATTTT.

This sequence joins TRBV7-3 and TRBJ2-2; D is unclear. Germline CDR1 SGHTA, CDR2 FQGTGA. The V end was cut by 4 bases, the J end by 7 bases, with 19 bases between. This CDR3 contains 16 residues. CDR3 protein: CASSYTPGPLGGELFF. The CDR3 DNA is TGTGCCAGCAGCTATACTCCAGGTCCCTTAGGCGGGGAGCTGTTTTTT.

This chain connects TRBV27 to TRBJ1-2, with D maybe TRBD1 (5 bases). The V end was cut by 5 bases, the J end by 5 bases, with 21 bases between. The CDR3 loop spans 16 amino acids. CDR1 and CDR2 from the germline V gene are MNHEY and SMNVEV (reference sequence). CDR3 nucleotides: TGTGCCAGCAGTCCCCCCGGGGCAGACGACCTATATGGCTACACCTTC. This translates into CASSPPGADDLYGYTF.

Remarks on this clone: Other nucleotide sequences from this sample produce the same CDR3. The chain employs TRBV3-1 (or the pseudogene TRBV3-2) and TRBJ2-7, with 12 bases aligning to TRBD2. The CDR3 loop spans 15 amino acids. From germline, CDR1 is LGHDT and CDR2 YNNKEL (reference sequence). The V gene end was trimmed by 4 bases and the J gene end by 0 bases; junction bases not matched to a gene: 1. CDR3 in DNA: TGTGCCAGCAGCCCGGGACTAGCGGGCTCCTACGAGCAGTACTTC. Encoded protein: CASSPGLAGSYEQYF.

The rearrangement uses TRBV2 and TRBJ2-7; tentative D call: TRBD2 (5 bases). Germline V CDR1 and CDR2: SNHLY, FYNNEI. The CDR3 is 11 amino acids. V lost 4 bases and J lost 7, with 8 bases in between. DNA for the CDR3: TGTGCCAGCAGTGGGACTTTTGAGCAGTACTTC. Encoded protein: CASSGTFEQYF. Combining the CDR3 with reference TRBV2 and TRBJ2-7 gives the whole variable domain EPEVTQTPSHQVTQMGQEVILRCVPISNHLYFYWYRQILGQKVEFLVSFYNNEISEKSEIFDDQFSVERPDGSNFTLKIRSTKLEDSAMYFCASSGTFEQYFGPGTRLTVT.